The T cell receptor beta chain described here comes from a study of T cell clusters in autoimmune cytopenias. Across the whole study: TRB sequencing had a median around 52,000 reads and approximately 2,400 distinct clonotypes per sample.

Study-level results: The T cell clusters came from computational analysis alone and lack functional validation.

TRB was amplified from about 270 ng of peripheral blood genomic DNA per sample. TRB was amplified by touch-down multiplex PCR, primer pools A and B combined. One entry per CDR3 protein, without DNA, is what TCRdb gives after re-calling the multiplex PCR reads. Here the sample table reports about 8,300 distinct CDR3 sequences. Points on this clonotype: Its antigen is not known.

Germline loops: CDR1 ENHRY, CDR2 SYGVKD. This CDR3 spans 13 amino acids. The chain is built from TRBV10-3 and TRBJ1-2; the TRBD1 assignment by TCRdb is unverifiable without DNA. The sequenced material came from peripheral blood. The receptor was isolated from a human donor with an autoimmune cytopenia or autoimmune hepatitis (not recorded which). CDR3 protein: CATQGQLFYGYTF.